This TCR beta chain was documented in a study of T cell changes during pregnancy in multiple sclerosis. From germline, CDR1 is SGHVS and CDR2 FQNEAQ. This CDR3 contains 16 residues. The V segment lost 6 bases and the J segment 4 bases; nucleotides outside the gene matches: 12. The repertoire was sequenced with immunoSEQ multiplex PCR; TCRdb's copy has only in-frame clones and lacks some. The sample holds 70,000 to 95,000 clones, around 93% seen once. The chain joins TRBV7-8 to TRBJ2-3, with 8 bases fitting TRBD2. The material was peripheral blood, obtained in the second trimester of pregnancy. This TCR came from a female donor in good health, enrolled as a control in a pregnancy study. The chain's CDR3 is CASRPLERGGADTQYF. The CDR3 DNA reads as TGTGCCAGCAGGCCTCTGGAACGGGGGGGGGCAGATACGCAGTATTTT.